This record covers a single TCR beta chain. Its antigen remains unknown. Profiling relied on immunoSEQ multiplex PCR, and the TCRdb table lists in-frame clones only, not all of them. The sample holds over 110,000 clones, under 95% seen once. The CDR3 contains 15 residues. Trimming left V 5 bases short and J 1 base short, with 12 bases between. CDR1 is SGHVS and CDR2 is FQNEAQ in the germline V gene. These data belong to a study of T cell responses to AZD1222 COVID-19 vaccine. Overall study findings and caveats: Females made up more of the donors, who were largely white British, and clonal diversity may have come out too low. Spike was spanned by vaccine-associated CD4 TCRs, with dominance at 160-218 and 743-854. Spike-specific TCR depth and breadth grew after two AZD1222 doses.

The TCR originated in an adult in good health. Material: peripheral blood, obtained on day 0 of AZD1222 vaccination. This chain uses TRBV7-8 with TRBJ2-4; perhaps D is TRBD1 or TRBD2 (7 bases each). Here the CDR3 DNA reads TGTGCCAGCAGCCCTCAGGGGGGGGCCAAAAACATTCAGTACTTC. This encodes CASSPQGGAKNIQYF. Together with reference TRBV7-8 and TRBJ2-4, the CDR3 gives the full variable domain: GAGVSQSPRYKVAKRGQDVALRCDPISGHVSLFWYQQALGQGPEFLTYFQNEAQLDKSGLPSDRFFAERPEGSVSTLKIQRTQQEDSAVYLCASSPQGGAKNIQYFGAGTRLSVL.